The 20 T cell receptor beta chains presented below share a single source sample, sequenced in a study of brain T cells in children with intractable seizures. The protocol was immunoSEQ multiplex PCR, while the TCRdb copy is restricted to in-frame clones and leaves out a portion. The table records about 80,000 clones, under 95% of them present only once. Here the sequenced sample was peripheral blood, taken at surgery. The source is a girl between 2 and 10 years old with Rasmussen encephalitis and intractable seizures.

This clone has a single count. The J gene is TRBJ2-7, the V gene TRBV2; the D gene is possibly TRBD1 (6 bases). The CDR3 consists of 14 residues. Germline CDR1 and CDR2: SNHLY and FYNNEI. Trimming removed 6 bases from V and 3 bases from J, with 15 bases in between. CDR3 in amino acids: CASRKDSGLYEQYF. CDR3 bases: TGTGCCAGCAGGAAGGACAGCGGACTCTACGAGCAGTACTTC.

The gene calls are TRBV2 and TRBJ2-2; 10 bases line up with TRBD1. Germline CDR1 reads SNHLY; CDR2 reads FYNNEI. With 5 bases clipped from V and 0 bases from J, the junction kept 3 bases outside the gene matches. There are 16 residues in the CDR3. CDR3 sequence: CASSKDRGSNTGELFF. The CDR3 DNA is TGTGCCAGCAGTAAGGACAGGGGGTCGAACACCGGGGAGCTGTTTTTT. Based on the CDR3 plus reference TRBV2 and TRBJ2-2, the full variable domain is EPEVTQTPSHQVTQMGQEVILRCVPISNHLYFYWYRQILGQKVEFLVSFYNNEISEKSEIFDDQFSVERPDGSNFTLKIRSTKLEDSAMYFCASSKDRGSNTGELFFGEGSRLTVL.

The V call is TRBV7-3, the J call TRBJ2-2, with D perhaps matching TRBD2 (6 bases). V lost 2 bases to trimming and J lost 4 bases, with 14 bases between them. CDR1 is SGHTA and CDR2 is FQGTGA in the germline V gene. CDR3 length: 16 amino acids. CDR3 nucleotides: TGTGCCAGCAGCTTATTGGGGACTTCGGCCACCGGGGAGCTGTTTTTT. Translated, it gives CASSLLGTSATGELFF.

This clone rates as medium-sized. The chain uses TRBV6-1 and TRBJ2-7; 9 bases align to TRBD2. This CDR3 contains 17 residues. Trimming at V came to 0 bases and at J to 1 base, leaving 7 bases not matched to a gene. Germline V gene lookup returns CDR1 MNHNS and CDR2 SASEGT. The CDR3 protein is CASSEARLAGLSYEQYF. The CDR3 DNA sequence: TGTGCCAGCAGTGAAGCCCGTCTAGCGGGACTTTCCTACGAGCAGTACTTC.

V is TRBV7-8 and J is TRBJ2-1; D gene unclear. The germline V and J ends were trimmed by 1 base and 7 bases, with 5 bases remaining between them. Germline V gene sequence: CDR1 SGHVS, CDR2 FQNEAQ. CDR3 length equals 12 residues. The CDR3 DNA is TGTGCCAGCAGCTTAGTTGAGAATGAGCAGTTCTTC. Translating gives CASSLVENEQFF.

The genes are TRBV24-1 and TRBJ2-3, with TRBD2 identical over 10 bases. The CDR3 extends over 17 amino acids. Germline loops: CDR1 KGHDR, CDR2 SFDVKD. After removal of 2 bases from V and 1 base from J, the junction contained 5 bases not matched to a gene. In DNA form, the CDR3 reads TGTGCCACCAGTGATTCCCTAGCGGGAGTCGGCACAGATACGCAGTATTTT. This encodes CATSDSLAGVGTDTQYF.

The chain uses TRBV29-1 and TRBJ2-7; D not certain. This CDR3 has 14 amino acids. V was cut by 4 bases and J by 3 bases, with 16 bases left in between. The germline gives CDR1 SQVTM, CDR2 ANQGSEA. The CDR3 protein is CSVAAGRVNYEQYF. As DNA, the CDR3 is TGCAGCGTTGCCGCAGGACGGGTCAACTACGAGCAGTACTTC.

In nucleotides, the CDR3 is TGTGCCAGCAGCTTAAGCGCTAGTTACGAGCAGTACTTC. This translates into CASSLSASYEQYF. The chain recombines TRBV7-9 with TRBJ2-7; unclear D gene. This CDR3 has 13 residues. Germline assignment: CDR1 SEHNR and CDR2 FQNEAQ (reference sequence). V dropped 2 bases and J dropped 4 bases, with 9 bases sitting between them.

The chain carries TRBV6-5 and TRBJ2-7; D uncertain. The CDR3 length is 13 residues. Germline CDR1 MNHEY, CDR2 SVGAGI. V was shortened by 4 bases and J by 2 bases, with 9 bases between the two germline ends. For the CDR3, the DNA is TGTGCCAGCAGTTTACGGTCCGCCTACGAGCAGTACTTC. Translated: CASSLRSAYEQYF.

The V call is TRBV9, the J call TRBJ2-3; TRBD2 matches 9 bases. V trimming: 0 bases; J trimming: 5 bases; junction bases outside the gene matches: 4. The CDR3 totals 15 residues. CDR1 and CDR2 from the germline V gene are SGDLS and YYNGEE. Here the CDR3 reads CASSVEAGGQDTQYF. Written as DNA, the CDR3 is TGTGCCAGCAGCGTAGAGGCGGGAGGGCAAGATACGCAGTATTTT.

This clone was picked up a small number of times. The chain has TRBV5-1 and TRBJ1-5, with 7 bases identical to TRBD1. The J segment lost 0 bases and the V segment lost 2 bases, leaving 5 bases of the junction unmatched. In germline, CDR1 is SGHRS, CDR2 YFSETQ. The CDR3 is made up of 16 amino acids. In DNA form, the CDR3 reads TGCGCCAGCAGCTTAGGGGGACAGTATAGCAATCAGCCCCAGCATTTT. This gives the protein CASSLGGQYSNQPQHF.

The chain has TRBV27 and TRBJ2-5, with D tentatively TRBD2 (6 bases). The CDR3 has 18 residues. Trimming took 3 bases from V and 4 from J, leaving 24 bases between them. From germline, CDR1 is MNHEY and CDR2 SMNVEV (reference sequence). The CDR3 loop is CASSFTGDHAGQGETQYF. Written as DNA, the CDR3 is TGTGCCAGCAGTTTCACCGGAGACCACGCGGGGCAGGGAGAGACCCAGTACTTC.

This clone was detected only once. This chain connects TRBV28 to TRBJ1-2, with TRBD1 matching 11 bases. V shed 10 bases and J 5 bases; nucleotides not matched to a gene: 12. Germline CDR1 reads MDHEN; CDR2 reads SYDVKM. This CDR3 is 15 amino acids long. The CDR3 is CATSRTGGGRYGYTF. The DNA for the CDR3 is TGTGCCACCAGCAGGACAGGGGGCGGTAGATATGGCTACACCTTC.

V usage is TRBV20-1 and J usage is TRBJ2-7; D not resolved. The CDR3 extends over 11 amino acids. Germline loops: CDR1 DFQATT, CDR2 SNEGSKA (reference sequence). Trimming left V 1 base short and J 3 bases short, with 4 bases between. The CDR3 sequence is CSARADYEQYF. The CDR3 DNA follows: TGCAGTGCTAGAGCGGACTACGAGCAGTACTTC.

This clone was detected once. This chain uses TRBV5-1 with TRBJ1-1; a possible D gene is TRBD1 (5 bases). Germline V lookup: CDR1 SGHRS, CDR2 YFSETQ. The CDR3 is 12 residues long. V was pared by 8 bases and J by 6 bases, with 14 bases between. The CDR3 loop reads CASGGDGPEAFF. The CDR3 DNA reads TGCGCCAGTGGGGGGGACGGCCCTGAAGCTTTCTTT.

The chain couples TRBV6-6 to TRBJ1-1; D might be TRBD1 (5 bases). V gave up 6 bases and J gave up 3 bases, with 11 bases separating them. The CDR3 spans 13 residues. CDR1 is MNHNY, CDR2 SVGAGI, per germline (reference sequence). The DNA of the CDR3 is TGTGCCAGCAGACCCAGGGTGGACACTGAAGCTTTCTTT. Protein sequence: CASRPRVDTEAFF.

The chain carries TRBV5-1 and TRBJ1-2, with 8 bases that match TRBD1. CDR3 size: 15 residues. Losses at the gene ends were 4 bases for V and 1 base for J; bases not matched to a gene: 6. CDR1 SGHRS and CDR2 YFSETQ come from the germline V gene. The CDR3 coding sequence is TGCGCCAGCAGCCCCGGACAGGGCTTTAACTATGGCTACACCTTC. Amino acids: CASSPGQGFNYGYTF.

The chain links TRBV5-1 to TRBJ1-1, with D tentatively TRBD1 (5 bases). Deletions cut 1 base from V and 1 base from J, with 11 bases between. The CDR3 extends over 15 amino acids. CDR1 is SGHRS, CDR2 YFSETQ, per germline. CDR3 in amino acids: CASSLTGTQNTEAFF. The DNA of the CDR3 is TGCGCCAGCAGCTTGACCGGGACGCAGAACACTGAAGCTTTCTTT.

The chain joins TRBV28 to TRBJ1-3; D unresolved. Germline V gene lookup returns CDR1 MDHEN and CDR2 SYDVKM. There are 16 residues in the CDR3. V lost 1 base, J lost 4 bases, and 14 bases lay in between. The CDR3 sequence: CASSLFRPVRGNTIYF. In DNA form, the CDR3 reads TGTGCCAGCAGTTTATTCAGGCCGGTGAGGGGAAACACCATATATTTT.

The rearrangement links TRBV28 to TRBJ1-2; 7 nucleotides align to TRBD1. This CDR3 region has 14 residues. CDR1 and CDR2 from the germline V gene are MDHEN and SYDVKM. The junction had 12 bases not matched to a gene; V was cut back by 6 bases and J by 8 bases. The CDR3 loop is CASRITGQAGGYTF. CDR3 sequence (DNA): TGTGCCAGCAGGATTACCGGACAGGCGGGGGGCTACACCTTC.